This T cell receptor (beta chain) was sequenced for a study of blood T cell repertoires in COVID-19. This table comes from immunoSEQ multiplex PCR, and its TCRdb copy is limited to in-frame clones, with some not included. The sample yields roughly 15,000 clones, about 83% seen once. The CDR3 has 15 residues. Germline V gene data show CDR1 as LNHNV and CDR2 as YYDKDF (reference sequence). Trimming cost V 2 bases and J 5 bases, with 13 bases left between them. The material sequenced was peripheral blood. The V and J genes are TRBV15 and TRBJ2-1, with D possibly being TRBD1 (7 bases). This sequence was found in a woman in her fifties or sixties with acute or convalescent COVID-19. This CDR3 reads CATSRKGQRDNEQFF. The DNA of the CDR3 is TGTGCCACCAGCAGAAAGGGACAGCGGGACAATGAGCAGTTCTTC.